This TCR beta chain derives from a study of cytomegalovirus exposure and HLA in healthy donors. Turning to the study itself: The roughly 120 validation repertoires matched the 600 to 700 first-cohort repertoires in platform, a later analysis reported. Study results and limitations: In the 120 validation repertoires, approximately 94% of cluster scores exceeded 0, per a later analysis. Researchers catalogued 150 or so TCR beta chains as cytomegalovirus-associated. Most TCR sequences were seen very rarely across donors, but some public TCRs occurred in many.

About this clone: Its antigen is as yet unknown.

V was clipped by 3 bases and J by 1 base; unmatched bases: 3. CDR3 length equals 14 residues. Germline V gene data show CDR1 as KGHSH and CDR2 as LQKENI. Produced via immunoSEQ multiplex PCR; TCRdb's table is partial and in-frame only. The sample comprises about 140,000 clones, approximately 87% of which are singletons, and nearly 3% rests with the top ten. V gene TRBV18 combines with J gene TRBJ2-7, with 7 nucleotides matching TRBD2. Source material: PBMCs. The receptor was derived from a man between 18 and 29 years old in good health and CMV-seronegative. CDR3 sequence (DNA): TGTGCCAGCTCACCCCTAGCGGTTTCCTACGAGCAGTACTTC. This encodes CASSPLAVSYEQYF.